This T cell receptor (beta chain) was sequenced for a study of blood T cell repertoires in COVID-19. Whole-study context: The samples span acute and convalescent COVID-19 from the United States, Italy and Spain.

Germline V CDR1 and CDR2: SGHAT, FQNNGV. V lost 5 bases to trimming and J lost 2 bases, with 15 bases between them. This CDR3 spans 15 amino acids. Assay used: immunoSEQ multiplex PCR; TCRdb lists only in-frame clones, some missing. The data show around 370,000 clones, 90% seen once. This clone has a single count. This receptor was obtained from a man aged 18 to 29 with active or convalescent COVID-19. This rearrangement joins TRBV11-2 to TRBJ1-1, with D tentatively TRBD1 (5 bases). Sequencing was carried out using peripheral blood. CDR3 sequence (DNA): TGTGCCAGCAGCACACGCAGGGTCCGCAACACTGAAGCTTTCTTT. Protein sequence: CASSTRRVRNTEAFF.